This T cell receptor (beta chain) was recovered during a study of shared clonotypes between healthy human individuals. Study-wide points: Sharing of clonotypes among donors was expected to vary with sequencing depth.

Adult Caucasians living in Nashville, Tennessee made up all of the donors. Turning to this clone: Its antigen is not known.

CDR1 is KGHSH and CDR2 is LQKENI in the germline V gene. V dropped 1 base and J dropped 7; count of bases not matched to a gene: 8. This CDR3 contains 16 residues. Several immunoSEQ plates held equal portions of the genomic DNA taken from each subset. Per the study methods: Owing to the provision of junction-only sequences devoid of quality scores by immunoSEQ, filtering differed. Data came from immunoSEQ multiplex PCR; TCRdb stores just in-frame clones and leaves some out. That table furnishes V, J and clone size, whereas the DNA furnished D and trimming. The sample has approximately 1.4 million clones, roughly 98% seen once.

The chain carries TRBV18 and TRBJ2-3, with 10 bases that match TRBD2. Sequenced: naive CD4+ T cells sorted from blood. Subset noted: CD45RA+ positively selected. The receptor was derived from a man in his thirties or forties in good health. The CDR3 here is CASSPLGLAAVHTQYF. The DNA for the CDR3 is TGTGCCAGCTCACCACTCGGACTAGCGGCTGTCCATACGCAGTATTTT.